This is a list of T cell receptor beta chains from one sample in a study of graft-versus-host responses after intestinal transplantation. No antigen has been identified for these receptors. Produced via immunoSEQ multiplex PCR; TCRdb's table is partial and in-frame only. The table lists 100,000 or so clones, approximately 94% of them singletons. Sequenced here: unstimulated CD8+ T cells sorted from spleen or lymph node cells, sampled before intestinal transplant. These receptors were taken from a human donor who received an intestinal transplant. The CDR3 runs from the conserved cysteine through the conserved F or W. The order of the fields is clone size, V gene, J gene, CDR3 protein. Clone size, where shown, is once, few, many, or a class for clones that have expanded.

.	TRBV27	TRBJ2-7	CASSRIYEQYF
once	TRBV15	TRBJ2-7	CATSPPRGATKSYEQYF
.	TRBV4-3	TRBJ2-7	CASSQAGPGDYEQYF
.	TRBV4-3	TRBJ2-3	CASSQGQGPDTQYF
.	TRBV14	TRBJ2-2	CASRAPTGELFF
.	TRBV2	TRBJ1-2	CASRPGTADLYGYTF
few	TRBV2	TRBJ1-1	CASSESTGAFF
.	TRBV19	TRBJ2-7	CASSPWEGAYEQYF
.	TRBV4-2	TRBJ1-2	CASSQGQGLDYGYTF
.	TRBV11-2	TRBJ1-1	CASSSRLQDPFTEAFF
.	TRBV6-5	TRBJ2-7	CASSYGDSHSYEQYF
.	TRBV4-3	TRBJ2-3	CASSQVGPGGGDTQYF
few	TRBV6-6	TRBJ1-4	CASRATRRSEDEKLFF
.	TRBV7-8	TRBJ2-3	CASSAMREAIQDTQYF
.	TRBV18	TRBJ1-1	CASSPPPEYRGMNTEAFF
once	TRBV11-3	TRBJ2-1	CASSDRQGYYNEQFF
.	TRBV9	TRBJ1-1	CASSVGDRGDTEAFF
.	TRBV18	TRBJ1-2	CASSPPRAPYGYTF
.	TRBV29-1	TRBJ1-1	CSVEDPGDMNTEAFF
once	TRBV27	TRBJ1-1	CASSSQGYMNTEAFF
.	TRBV30	TRBJ1-5	CAWSGGGRQPQHF
.	TRBV18	TRBJ2-4	CASSPPNGGDIQYF
.	TRBV29-1	TRBJ2-4	CSVALAGLGRNIQYF
.	TRBV6-6	TRBJ1-5	CASSYGAPNQPQHF
.	TRBV7-2	TRBJ2-2	CASSLIAGEENGELFF
medium-sized	TRBV30	TRBJ1-5	CAWSVQGYYSNQPQHF
.	TRBV27	TRBJ2-3	CASSPDRGGTDTQYF
.	TRBV27	TRBJ2-7	CASSPHSQGTYEQYF
.	TRBV11-2	TRBJ2-3	CASSLAGGPDTQYF
.	TRBV18	TRBJ2-5	CASSRLGTEQQETQYF
.	TRBV27	TRBJ2-2	CASAYLLGGTGELFF
.	TRBV9	TRBJ1-6	CASSGGGENSPLHF
.	TRBV27	TRBJ1-4	CASSLGRGHEKLFF
.	TRBV9	TRBJ1-1	CASSSGTGGNTEAFF
.	TRBV7-2	TRBJ2-7	CASSIAGDRSSFYEQYF
.	TRBV7-9	TRBJ2-3	CASSLTGTRDPTDTQYF
.	TRBV5-4	TRBJ1-1	CASSPGSGGSTEAFF
once	TRBV5-3	TRBJ1-4	CARSFRGTNEKLFF
.	TRBV19	TRBJ2-7	CASSARGGPLRDEQYF
.	TRBV7-2	TRBJ2-7	CASSLARRTSGFPYYEQYF
.	TRBV5-1	TRBJ2-3	CASSFEQGTDTQYF
.	TRBV4-3	TRBJ2-7	CASSQEATGIQYEQYF
.	TRBV30	TRBJ2-3	CAWSERLAGGQGDTQYF
.	TRBV4-3	TRBJ2-1	CASSHSGGARNEQFF
.	TRBV5-4	TRBJ2-3	CASSPGLAGGGSTDTQYF
.	TRBV7-2	TRBJ2-7	CASSFLGWGAHYEQYF
once	TRBV18	TRBJ2-3	CASSPPDRPSTDTQYF